Presented here are 18 T cell receptor beta chains from one specimen sequenced in a study of monozygotic twins with inflammatory bowel disease. TCRdb reanalyzed the 5' RACE reads, giving one entry per CDR3 protein sequence and no DNA. The table lists approximately 390,000 distinct CDR3 sequences. Sequences were obtained from blood. These receptor sequences come from a human donor with ulcerative colitis or Crohn's disease, or a healthy co-twin of an affected twin (not recorded which).

The chain couples TRBV13 to TRBJ2-3; without DNA, the TCRdb call of TRBD2 cannot be checked. Germline V gene lookup returns CDR1 PRHDT and CDR2 FYEKMQ (reference sequence). There are 12 residues in the CDR3. Here the CDR3 reads CASTSSGGTQYF.

The rearrangement links TRBV3-1 to TRBJ2-4; lacking DNA, the TRBD1 call made by TCRdb goes unchecked. Germline V gene sequence: CDR1 LGHDT, CDR2 YNNKEL (reference sequence). The CDR3 has 12 amino acids. The CDR3 here is CASSQGGGTKGF.

The chain combines TRBV6-4 with TRBJ2-1; absent DNA, TCRdb's TRBD1 call cannot be checked. The germline CDR1 and CDR2 sequences are MRHNA and SNTAGT. This CDR3 has 16 residues. CDR3 amino acids: CASSDLTGGRSGEQFF.

The rearrangement links TRBV20-1 to TRBJ2-1; the D gene TCRdb calls, TRBD2, cannot be checked with no DNA. The length of the CDR3 is 16 residues. The germline V gene has CDR1 DFQATT and CDR2 SNEGSKA (reference sequence). CDR3: CSARGVAGPVYNEQFF.

The genes are TRBV28 and TRBJ2-2. The length of the CDR3 is 13 residues. CDR1 and CDR2 (germline): MDHEN, SYDVKM. The CDR3 sequence is CASSFTFTGELFF.

The genes are TRBV18 and TRBJ2-7; TCRdb's D call of TRBD1 is untestable without DNA. CDR1 KGHSH and CDR2 LQKENI come from the germline V gene. The CDR3 loop spans 14 amino acids. The CDR3 loop is CASLTPGQGYEQYF.

The rearrangement joins TRBV5-1 to TRBJ1-4; no DNA is available, so the TRBD1 call from TCRdb remains unchecked. In germline, CDR1 is SGHRS, CDR2 YFSETQ. The CDR3 consists of 15 residues. CDR3 sequence: CASSSSGQLNEKLFF.

The rearrangement joins TRBV29-1 to TRBJ1-1; TCRdb's D call of TRBD1 is untestable without DNA. CDR1 and CDR2 (germline): SQVTM, ANQGSEA. The CDR3 is made up of 13 amino acids. CDR3: CSVGRDRNTEAFF.

The chain is built from TRBV10-1 and TRBJ2-7; TCRdb's D gene call, TRBD1, goes unchecked for lack of DNA. Looked up from germline, CDR1 is WNHNN and CDR2 is SYGVQD (reference sequence). The CDR3 has 14 residues. CDR3 amino acids: CASSEDRGPYEQYF.

This sequence joins TRBV11-1 and TRBJ1-6. Germline-derived CDR1 and CDR2 are SGHAT and FQDESV (reference sequence). This CDR3 spans 13 amino acids. This CDR3 reads CASSLQPTGGIHF.

The chain has TRBV2 and TRBJ1-4; TCRdb's D call, TRBD1, is unchecked because there is no DNA. The CDR3 totals 13 residues. Germline values: CDR1 SNHLY, CDR2 FYNNEI. CDR3 residues: CASSGQGPEKLFF.

The chain has TRBV20-1 and TRBJ2-7; TCRdb's D call of TRBD1 is untestable without DNA. The germline V gene encodes CDR1 DFQATT and CDR2 SNEGSKA (reference sequence). This CDR3 comprises 16 residues. CDR3 residues: CSARDNLYSPNYEQYF.

V and J are TRBV6-4 and TRBJ2-1; TCRdb picks TRBD2, but there is no DNA to check that call. This CDR3 comprises 14 residues. The germline gives CDR1 MRHNA, CDR2 SNTAGT. The CDR3 sequence is CASSVTSGSYEQFF.

The rearrangement uses TRBV30 and TRBJ2-7; TCRdb picks TRBD1, but there is no DNA to check that call. Germline V gene sequence: CDR1 GTSNPN, CDR2 SVGIG (reference sequence). This CDR3 is built from 12 residues. CDR3: CAWDPGSYEQYF.

The chain recombines TRBV20-1 with TRBJ1-2. The CDR3 is 12 residues long. CDR1 DFQATT and CDR2 SNEGSKA come from the germline V gene (reference sequence). This CDR3 reads CSAFDGYYGYTF.

This rearrangement joins TRBV7-2 to TRBJ2-1. Germline V gene lookup returns CDR1 SGHTA and CDR2 FQGNSA. The CDR3 covers 13 residues. CDR3 residues: CASSSQRKDEQFF. Drawing the rest from reference TRBV7-2 and TRBJ2-1, the complete variable domain is GAGVSQSPSNKVTEKGKDVELRCDPISGHTALYWYRQSLGQGLEFLIYFQGNSAPDKSGLPSDRFSAERTGGSVSTLTIQRTQQEDSAVYLCASSSQRKDEQFFGPGTRLTVL.

The chain employs TRBV20-1 and TRBJ2-7; the D gene TCRdb calls, TRBD1, cannot be checked with no DNA. The CDR3 loop spans 12 amino acids. The germline V gene encodes CDR1 DFQATT and CDR2 SNEGSKA (reference sequence). The CDR3 sequence is CSAADRGNEQYF.

The chain carries TRBV20-1 and TRBJ1-1. Germline-derived CDR1 and CDR2 are DFQATT and SNEGSKA (reference sequence). This CDR3 contains 15 residues. CDR3 in amino acids: CSARDGGQANTEAFF.